The T cell receptor (beta chain) under discussion was sequenced for a study of spatial heterogeneity in lung cancer. For the study at large: Matched bulk RNA-seq yielded a T cell transcriptional module score. Counts of TCR transcripts in tumor regions correlated strongly with that score.

In TCRdb, the 5' RACE reads were re-called with MiXCR into one record per CDR3 protein. The sample has about 24,000 distinct CDR3 sequences, around 10% seen once; the top ten hold over 7%. This clonotype was observed many times. What it recognizes is unknown. Time point described: sample taken at primary tumor resection. Tumor, nontumor lung or frozen PBMC supplied whole RNA that was sequenced unsorted. The CDR3 is 13 residues long. V was clipped by 0 bases and J by 5 bases, with 8 bases between them. Germline V gene lookup returns CDR1 DFQATT and CDR2 SNEGSKA (reference sequence). General study findings and limits: For tumor T cells, estimated coverage reached only around 7.1% (alpha) and 11% to 15% (beta). As ubiquitous and regional nonsynonymous mutations varied, counts of ubiquitous and regional expanded TCRs tracked them, respectively. Mutation counts in tumors were tracked by counts of expanded intratumoral alpha and beta TCRs.

The TCR was taken from a male donor with early-stage non-small cell lung cancer. Sequenced here: lung tumor tissue, sampled at surgery. This chain connects TRBV20-1 to TRBJ1-3, with D possibly matching TRBD1 (5 bases). The CDR3 DNA reads as TGCAGTGCTAGAGATGACAGTCGAAACACCATATATTTT. As protein: CSARDDSRNTIYF.